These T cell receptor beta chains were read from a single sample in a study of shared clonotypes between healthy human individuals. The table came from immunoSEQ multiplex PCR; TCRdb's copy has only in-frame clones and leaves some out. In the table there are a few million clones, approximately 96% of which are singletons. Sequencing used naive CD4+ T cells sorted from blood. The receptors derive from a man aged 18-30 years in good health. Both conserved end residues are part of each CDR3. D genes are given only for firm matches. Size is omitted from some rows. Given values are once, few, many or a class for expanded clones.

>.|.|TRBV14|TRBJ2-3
CASSQGDRSLAGDTQYF
TGTGCCAGCAGCCAAGGGGATAGGAGCCTAGCAGGGGATACGCAGTATTTT
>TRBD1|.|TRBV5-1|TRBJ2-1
CASSVTGTGFNEQFF
TGCGCCAGCAGCGTAACCGGGACAGGGTTTAATGAGCAGTTCTTC
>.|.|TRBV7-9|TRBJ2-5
CASSLKGETQYF
TGTGCCAGCAGTTTGAAGGGGGAGACCCAGTACTTC
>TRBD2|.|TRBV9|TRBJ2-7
CASSVEPMERGGYEQYF
TGTGCCAGCAGCGTAGAGCCCATGGAGCGGGGGGGATACGAGCAGTACTTC
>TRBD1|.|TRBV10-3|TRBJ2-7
CAISDGQGADEQYF
TGTGCCATCAGTGATGGACAGGGGGCGGACGAGCAGTACTTC
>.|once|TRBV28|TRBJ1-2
CASSTPGGYTF
TGTGCCAGCAGTACCCCCGGCGGCTACACCTTC
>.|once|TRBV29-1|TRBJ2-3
CSVELQRSTDTQYF
TGCAGCGTTGAATTGCAGCGGAGCACAGATACGCAGTATTTT
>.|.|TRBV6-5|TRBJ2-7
CASSQGAEQYF
TGTGCCAGCAGTCAGGGTGCCGAGCAGTACTTC
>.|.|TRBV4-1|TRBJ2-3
CASSQEGQGTDTQYF
TGCGCCAGCAGCCAAGAGGGGCAGGGCACAGATACGCAGTATTTT
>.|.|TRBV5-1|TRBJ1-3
CASSLDVSGNTIYF
TGCGCCAGCAGCTTGGACGTCTCTGGAAACACCATATATTTT
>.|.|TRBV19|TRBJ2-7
CASSQNRDSYEQYF
TGTGCCAGTAGTCAGAACAGGGACTCCTACGAGCAGTACTTC
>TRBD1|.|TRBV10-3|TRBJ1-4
CAISESSGTGGAGEKLFF
TGTGCCATCAGTGAGTCTAGTGGGACAGGGGGCGCCGGGGAAAAACTGTTTTTT
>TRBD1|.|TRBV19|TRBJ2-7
CASSFDRGPILGEQYF
TGTGCCAGTAGTTTCGACAGGGGGCCCATCCTCGGAGAGCAGTACTTC
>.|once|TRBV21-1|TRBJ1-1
CASSKAPGMNTEAFF
TGTGCCAGCAGCAAAGCGCCAGGGATGAACACTGAAGCTTTCTTT
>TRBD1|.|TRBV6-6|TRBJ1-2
CASSNSGQANGYTF
TGTGCCAGCAGTAATAGCGGACAGGCCAATGGCTACACCTTC
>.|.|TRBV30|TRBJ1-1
CAWRAEGNTEAFF
TGTGCCTGGAGGGCGGAGGGGAACACTGAAGCTTTCTTT
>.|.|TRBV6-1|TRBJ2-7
CASSEGVSTTYEQYF
TGTGCCAGCAGTGAAGGGGTCAGCACAACCTACGAGCAGTACTTC
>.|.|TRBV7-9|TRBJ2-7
CASSLEDSYEQYF
TGTGCCAGCAGCCTCGAGGATTCCTACGAGCAGTACTTC
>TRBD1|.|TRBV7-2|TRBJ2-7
CASSLAATGTGAYEQYF
TGTGCCAGCAGCTTAGCAGCCACCGGGACAGGAGCCTACGAGCAGTACTTC
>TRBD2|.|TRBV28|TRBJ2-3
CASSPPGLVQDTQYF
TGTGCCAGCAGCCCCCCGGGACTAGTCCAGGATACGCAGTATTTT
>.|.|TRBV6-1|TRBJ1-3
CASSEASGSGNTIYF
TGTGCCAGCAGTGAAGCCTCTGGCTCTGGAAACACCATATATTTT
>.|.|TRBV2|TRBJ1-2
CASRWNSYGYTF
TGTGCCAGCAGGTGGAACAGCTATGGCTACACCTTC
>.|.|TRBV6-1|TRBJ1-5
CASSEGWGGNQPQHF
TGTGCCAGCAGTGAAGGTTGGGGTGGCAATCAGCCCCAGCATTTT
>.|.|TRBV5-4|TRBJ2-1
CASSRRGSYNEQFF
TGTGCCAGCAGCCGGAGGGGGTCCTACAATGAGCAGTTCTTC
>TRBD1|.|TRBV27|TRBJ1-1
CASSLRQGKRTEAFF
TGTGCCAGCAGTTTAAGACAGGGTAAGAGGACTGAAGCTTTCTTT
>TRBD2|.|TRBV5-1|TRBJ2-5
CASSSGLAGGETQYF
TGCGCCAGCAGCTCGGGACTAGCGGGGGGAGAGACCCAGTACTTC
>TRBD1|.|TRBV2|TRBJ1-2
CASRTGGDYGYTF
TGTGCCAGCAGGACAGGGGGCGACTATGGCTACACCTTC
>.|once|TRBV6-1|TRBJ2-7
CAISNSGTFHEQYF
TGTGCCATTTCCAACTCCGGGACTTTCCACGAGCAGTACTTC
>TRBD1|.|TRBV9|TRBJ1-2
CASSAGQLYNYGYTF
TGTGCCAGCAGCGCGGGACAGCTATATAACTATGGCTACACCTTC
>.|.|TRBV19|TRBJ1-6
CASSMYGLGDSPLHF
TGTGCCAGTAGTATGTACGGTCTAGGGGATTCACCCCTCCACTTT
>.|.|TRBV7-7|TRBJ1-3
CASSRTFGSGNTIYF
TGTGCTAGCAGCAGGACTTTTGGCTCTGGAAACACCATATATTTT
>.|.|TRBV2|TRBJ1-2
CASSEESIGGYTF
TGTGCCAGCAGTGAAGAAAGTATAGGTGGCTACACCTTC
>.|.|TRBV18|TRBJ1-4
CASSSTATNEKLFF
TGTGCCAGCTCATCTACCGCAACTAATGAAAAACTGTTTTTT
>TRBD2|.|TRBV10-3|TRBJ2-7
CAISGDAGGYEQYF
TGTGCCATCAGTGGAGACGCGGGGGGCTACGAGCAGTACTTC
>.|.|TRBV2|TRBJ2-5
CASRRGGSQETQYF
TGTGCCAGCAGGAGAGGGGGTAGCCAAGAGACCCAGTACTTC
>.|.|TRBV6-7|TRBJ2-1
CASSYPGVTPEQFF
TGTGCCAGCAGTTACCCCGGGGTTACTCCTGAGCAGTTCTTC
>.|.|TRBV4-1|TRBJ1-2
CASSQAPRDIDGYTF
TGCGCCAGCAGCCAGGCTCCCCGGGACATTGATGGCTACACCTTC
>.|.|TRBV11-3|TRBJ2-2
CASTSGTGELFF
TGTGCCAGCACCTCAGGGACCGGGGAGCTGTTTTTT
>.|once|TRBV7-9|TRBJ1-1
CASSPAFF
TGTGCCAGCTCCCCAGCTTTCTTT
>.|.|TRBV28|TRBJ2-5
CASASRRGREETQYF
TGTGCCAGCGCCTCGCGGAGGGGCCGAGAAGAGACCCAGTACTTC
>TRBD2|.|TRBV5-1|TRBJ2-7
CASSLADGLAGVSSYF
TGCGCCAGCAGCTTGGCCGACGGACTAGCGGGAGTATCTTCGTACTTC
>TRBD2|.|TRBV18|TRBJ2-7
CASSPGRGGSYEQYF
TGTGCCAGCTCACCTGGCCGGGGGGGCTCCTACGAGCAGTACTTC
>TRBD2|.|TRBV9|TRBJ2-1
CASSVSAGGYNEQFF
TGTGCCAGCAGCGTTTCAGCGGGGGGTTACAATGAGCAGTTCTTC
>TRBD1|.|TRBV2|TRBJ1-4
CASSETGGQVTNEKLFF
TGTGCCAGCAGTGAGACAGGGGGTCAGGTCACTAATGAAAAACTGTTTTTT
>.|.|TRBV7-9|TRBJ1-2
CASSLDGIRGYTF
TGTGCCAGCAGCTTAGACGGAATCAGAGGCTACACCTTC
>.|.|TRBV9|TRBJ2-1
CASSGLGRDYNEQFF
TGTGCCAGCAGCGGACTCGGCAGGGATTACAATGAGCAGTTCTTC
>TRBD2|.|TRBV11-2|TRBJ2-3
CASSPQTSGGYTDTQYF
TGTGCCAGCAGCCCCCAGACTAGCGGGGGGTATACAGATACGCAGTATTTT
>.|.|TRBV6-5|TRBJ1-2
CASSYSNGLYGYTF
TGTGCCAGCAGTTACTCGAATGGGCTCTATGGCTACACCTTC
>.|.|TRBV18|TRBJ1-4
CASSPPNSEKLFF
TGTGCCAGCTCACCACCGAATTCAGAAAAACTGTTTTTT
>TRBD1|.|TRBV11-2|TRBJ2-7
CASSQQPGTGVSYEQYF
TGTGCCAGCAGCCAACAACCCGGGACAGGGGTATCCTACGAGCAGTACTTC
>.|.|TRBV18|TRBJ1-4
CASSPMGGQGEKLFF
TGTGCCAGCTCACCGATGGGGGGGCAGGGTGAAAAACTGTTTTTT
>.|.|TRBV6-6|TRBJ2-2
CASSYRFGRDTGELFF
TGTGCCAGCAGTTACCGCTTCGGCAGGGACACCGGGGAGCTGTTTTTT
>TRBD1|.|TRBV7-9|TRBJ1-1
CASSLSPGQGYNTEAFF
TGTGCCAGCAGCCTATCACCGGGACAGGGGTACAACACTGAAGCTTTCTTT
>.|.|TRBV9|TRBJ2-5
CASGVGTVGETQYF
TGTGCCAGCGGCGTGGGGACGGTTGGAGAGACCCAGTACTTC
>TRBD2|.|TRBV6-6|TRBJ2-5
CASSKRGQETQYF
TGTGCCAGCAGTAAGCGGGGCCAAGAGACCCAGTACTTC